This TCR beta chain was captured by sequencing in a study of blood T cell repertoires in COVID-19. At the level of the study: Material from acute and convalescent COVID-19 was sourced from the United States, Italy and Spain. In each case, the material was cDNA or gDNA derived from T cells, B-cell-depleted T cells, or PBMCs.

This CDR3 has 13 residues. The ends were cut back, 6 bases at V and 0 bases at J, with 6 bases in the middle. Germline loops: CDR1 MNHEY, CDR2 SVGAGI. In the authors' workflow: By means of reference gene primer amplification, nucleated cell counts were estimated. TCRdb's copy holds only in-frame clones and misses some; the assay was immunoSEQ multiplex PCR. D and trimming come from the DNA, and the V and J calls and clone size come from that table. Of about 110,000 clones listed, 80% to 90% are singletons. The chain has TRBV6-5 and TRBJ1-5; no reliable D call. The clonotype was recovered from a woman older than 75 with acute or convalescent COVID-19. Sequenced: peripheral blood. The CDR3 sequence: CASRTPSNQPQHF. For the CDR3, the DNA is TGTGCCAGCAGGACTCCTAGCAATCAGCCCCAGCATTTT.